The entry below describes one T cell receptor (beta chain). The source of the sample is a study of blood T cell repertoires in COVID-19. Trimming took 6 bases from V and 2 from J, leaving 5 bases between them. The CDR3 totals 12 residues. TCRdb's copy holds only in-frame clones and misses some; the assay was immunoSEQ multiplex PCR. The profile shows 200,000 to 250,000 clones, about 91% of them singletons. The sample taken for sequencing was peripheral blood. The clonotype was recovered from a woman aged 40 to 49 with acute or convalescent COVID-19. The rearrangement links TRBV12-3 or TRBV12-4 to TRBJ1-3; D call uncertain. This CDR3 reads CASSQTGNTIYF. CDR3 DNA sequence: TGTGCCAGCAGCCAAACTGGAAACACCATATATTTT.